This T cell receptor beta chain was obtained from a study of T cell responses to AZD1222 COVID-19 vaccine. The protocol was immunoSEQ multiplex PCR, while the TCRdb copy is restricted to in-frame clones and leaves out a portion. The table lists about 140,000 clones, about 89% of them singletons. With regard to this clone: Its antigen is unidentified.

General observations from the study: Close to half of all spike-specific TCRs reportedly target regions of the variants that are unmutated.

The TCR originated in an adult in good health. The sequenced sample was peripheral blood, obtained on day 0 of AZD1222 vaccination.

The CDR3 bases are TGTGCCAGCACCGGGCAGGGTAACTATGGCTACACCTTC. Residues: CASTGQGNYGYTF. The J gene is TRBJ1-2, the V gene TRBV27, with a weak D call TRBD1 (5 bases). CDR1 is MNHEY, CDR2 SMNVEV, per germline (reference sequence). This CDR3 region has 13 residues. V was cut by 7 bases and J by 1 base, with 10 bases left in between.